This entry is about one T cell receptor beta chain. No antigen is known for it. The data derive from a study of naive and memory T cell subsets. Study outcomes and limitations: Especially in CD8 cells, naive repertoires contained a few larger clonotypes, possibly CD45RA-re-expressing memory cells. A clonotype means one alpha or beta sequence, not an alpha/beta pair.

CMV status came from CD4+ IFNgamma after overnight CMV lysate stimulation. CD4 T cells were positively selected, then CD8 T cells from the CD4-negative fraction. Two oligonucleotides, mixed equimolar, formed the beta constant-region primer covering TRBC1 and TRBC2. Four rounds of PCR amplified the ligated cDNA using nested alpha and beta constant-region primers plus SP2. An oligonucleotide with the SP2 primer and a 12-nucleotide UMI was ligated to the cDNA 3' end. TCRdb re-called the UMI-ligation and nested PCR reads with MiXCR, one entry per CDR3 protein. Of roughly 92,000 distinct CDR3 sequences listed, about 11% were seen once; the top ten hold just over 0.13%. Trimming cost V 1 base and J 7 bases; bases outside gene matches: 1. There are 15 residues in the CDR3.

This chain uses TRBV12-3 or TRBV12-4 with TRBJ1-6; TRBD1 agrees at 10 bases. The receptor's source is a human donor in good health. The specimen sequenced was naive CD4+ T cells from blood. The CDR3 reads CASSLGGQGNSPLHF. CDR3 DNA: TGTGCCAGCAGTTTAGGGGGACAGGGGAATTCACCCCTCCACTTT.